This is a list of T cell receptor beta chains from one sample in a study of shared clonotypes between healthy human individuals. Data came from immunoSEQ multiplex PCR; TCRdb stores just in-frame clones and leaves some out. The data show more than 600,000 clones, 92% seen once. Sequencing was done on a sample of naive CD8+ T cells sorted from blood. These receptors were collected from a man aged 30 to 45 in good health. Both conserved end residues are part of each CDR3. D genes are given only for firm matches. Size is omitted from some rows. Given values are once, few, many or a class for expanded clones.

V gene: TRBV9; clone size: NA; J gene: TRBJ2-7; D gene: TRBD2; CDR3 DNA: TGTGCCAGCAGCGTAGGGGGGACTAGCTTCTCCTACGAGCAGTACTTC; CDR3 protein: CASSVGGTSFSYEQYF
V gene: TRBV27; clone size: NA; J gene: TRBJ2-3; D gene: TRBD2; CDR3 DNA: TGTGCCAGCATCTCGGCTAGCGGGAGTTCAGATACGCAGTATTTT; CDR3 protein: CASISASGSSDTQYF
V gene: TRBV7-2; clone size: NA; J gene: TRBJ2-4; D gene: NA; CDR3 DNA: TGTGCCAGCAGCTCCTCCCCCTCAAACCTTCAGGGGAAAAACATTCAGTACTTC; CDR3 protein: CASSSSPSNLQGKNIQYF
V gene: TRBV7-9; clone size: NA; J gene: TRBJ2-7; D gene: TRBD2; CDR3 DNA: TGTGCCAGCAGCCCAGGGACTAGCGGGAAATACGAGCAGTACTTC; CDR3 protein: CASSPGTSGKYEQYF
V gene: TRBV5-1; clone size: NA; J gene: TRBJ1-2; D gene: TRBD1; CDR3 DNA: TGCGCCAGCAACATCGAGCCCGGGACAGGGGTCGGCTACACCTTC; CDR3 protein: CASNIEPGTGVGYTF
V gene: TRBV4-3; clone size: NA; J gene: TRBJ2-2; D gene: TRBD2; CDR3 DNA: TGCGCCAGCAGCCAAGGCTCAGGGACTAGCTTTGTCGAGGAGCTGTTTTTT; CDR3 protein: CASSQGSGTSFVEELFF
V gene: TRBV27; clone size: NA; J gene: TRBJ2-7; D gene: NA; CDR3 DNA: TGTGCCAGCAGTCATAAGGGTCCCGTCTACGAGCAGTACTTC; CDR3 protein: CASSHKGPVYEQYF
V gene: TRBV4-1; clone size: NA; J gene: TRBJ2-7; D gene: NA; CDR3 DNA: TGCGCCAGCAGCCAATATATCTCTCGGACAGACGAGCAGTACTTC; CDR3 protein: CASSQYISRTDEQYF
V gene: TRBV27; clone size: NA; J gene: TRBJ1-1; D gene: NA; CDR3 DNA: TGTGCCAGCAGTCGCGGCGGGACTGAAGCTTTCTTT; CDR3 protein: CASSRGGTEAFF
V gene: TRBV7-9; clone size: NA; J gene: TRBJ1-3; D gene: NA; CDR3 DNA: TGTGCCAGCAGCGCCCCAAGGGGCACCAATTATGGAAACACCATATATTTT; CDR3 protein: CASSAPRGTNYGNTIYF
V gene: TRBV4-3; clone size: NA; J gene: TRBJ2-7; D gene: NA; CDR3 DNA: TGCGCCAGCAGCCAAGACTGGACAGAAATCTACGAGCAGTACTTC; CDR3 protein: CASSQDWTEIYEQYF
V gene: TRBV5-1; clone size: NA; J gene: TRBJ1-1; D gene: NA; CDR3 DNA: TGCGCCAGCAGCTTTAGTCGGGGGCTGAACACTGAAGCTTTCTTT; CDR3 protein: CASSFSRGLNTEAFF
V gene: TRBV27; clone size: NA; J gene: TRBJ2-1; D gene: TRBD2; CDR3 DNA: TGTGCCAGCAGGAACGGACTAGCGATTTACAATGAGCAGTTCTTC; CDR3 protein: CASRNGLAIYNEQFF
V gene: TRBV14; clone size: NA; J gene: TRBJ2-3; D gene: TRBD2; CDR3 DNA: TGTGCCAGCAGCCATGGGACTAGCAGTACAGATACGCAGTATTTT; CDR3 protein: CASSHGTSSTDTQYF
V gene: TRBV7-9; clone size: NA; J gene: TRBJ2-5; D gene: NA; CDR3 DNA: TGTGCCAGCAGTGATCGAAAGGGGGATAACGAAGAGACCCAGTACTTC; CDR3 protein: CASSDRKGDNEETQYF
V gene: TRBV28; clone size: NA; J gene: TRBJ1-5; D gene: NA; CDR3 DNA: TGTGCCAGCAGCCCCGGGGCCCTCTATCGCCCCCAGCATTTT; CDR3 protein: CASSPGALYRPQHF
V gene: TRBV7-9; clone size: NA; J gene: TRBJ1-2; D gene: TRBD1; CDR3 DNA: TGTGCCAGCAGCTTGACAGGGTCGGATGGCTACACCTTC; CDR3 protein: CASSLTGSDGYTF
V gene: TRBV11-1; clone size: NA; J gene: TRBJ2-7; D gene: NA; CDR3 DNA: TGTGCCAGCAGCTTCAACCCGCACGAGCAGTACTTC; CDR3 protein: CASSFNPHEQYF
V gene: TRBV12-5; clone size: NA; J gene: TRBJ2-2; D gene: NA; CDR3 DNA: TGTGCTAGTGGTTTGGGGACCTCCCGGGAGCTGTTTTTT; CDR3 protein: CASGLGTSRELFF
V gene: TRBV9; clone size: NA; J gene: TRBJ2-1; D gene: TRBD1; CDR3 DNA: TGTGCCAGCAGCGTAGCCACAGGGGCTCACAATGAGCAGTTCTTC; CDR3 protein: CASSVATGAHNEQFF
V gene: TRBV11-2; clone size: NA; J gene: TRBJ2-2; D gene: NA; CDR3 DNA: TGTGCCAGCAGCCACACCGGGGAGCTGTTTTTT; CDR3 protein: CASSHTGELFF
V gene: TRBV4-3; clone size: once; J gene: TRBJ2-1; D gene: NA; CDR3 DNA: TGCGCCAGCAGCCAAGATATTGACAGCTACAATGAGCAGTTCTTC; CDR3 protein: CASSQDIDSYNEQFF
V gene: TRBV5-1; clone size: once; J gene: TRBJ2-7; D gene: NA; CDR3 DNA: TGCGCCAGCAGCTTGGACAGAGCCTACGAGCAGTACTTC; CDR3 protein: CASSLDRAYEQYF
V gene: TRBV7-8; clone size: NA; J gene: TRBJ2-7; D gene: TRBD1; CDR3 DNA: TGTGCCAGCAGCCCGACAGGGTACTCCTACGAGCAGTACTTC; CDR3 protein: CASSPTGYSYEQYF
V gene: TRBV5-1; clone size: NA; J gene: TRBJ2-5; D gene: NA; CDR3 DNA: TGCGCCAGCAGCTTGGTGGCCTCCCGAGAGACCCAGTACTTC; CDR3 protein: CASSLVASRETQYF
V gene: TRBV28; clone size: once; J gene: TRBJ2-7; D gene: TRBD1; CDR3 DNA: TGTGCCAGCAGCCACGGGCCGAAGGGACAGGGGAACTACGAGCAGTACTTC; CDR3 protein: CASSHGPKGQGNYEQYF
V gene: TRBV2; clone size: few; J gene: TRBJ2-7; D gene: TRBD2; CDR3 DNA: TGTGCCAGCAGTTGGACTAGCGAGACCTACGAGCAGTACTTC; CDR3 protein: CASSWTSETYEQYF